This TCR beta chain appears in the sequencing data of a study of T cell repertoires in cytomegalovirus infection. Across the whole study: Newly reported HLA-C-restricted and thoroughly characterized HLA-B-restricted CMV epitopes were employed.

Trimming removed 0 bases at V and 10 bases at J, with 13 bases between. Germline loops: CDR1 DFQATT, CDR2 SNEGSKA (reference sequence). The CDR3 sequence is 14 residues long. MiXCR, applied by TCRdb to the reads, yields one record per CDR3 protein. The sample yields about 890,000 distinct CDR3 sequences, roughly 31% seen once. This clonotype came up a few times. Its matching antigen is unknown. This sequence originates from a human donor in good health (CMV status not recorded). Some clones in this sample may be carry-over from other donors' samples. Material: cultured CD8+ T cells from PBMCs, obtained from culture after CMV antigen stimulation. The chain has TRBV20-1 and TRBJ1-6, with a weak D call TRBD1 (6 bases). The CDR3 DNA reads as TGCAGTGCTAGAGAAGGGGGGGTGGGCTCACCCCTCCACTTT. Amino acids: CSAREGGVGSPLHF.